This T cell receptor (beta chain) originates from a study of T cells in Graves' hyperthyroidism and ophthalmopathy. Diagnoses rested on clinical symptoms, serum thyroxine and TRAb, thyroid ultrasound and orbital computed tomography. When hyperthyroidism was first diagnosed, the blood sample was taken, preceding any ophthalmopathy symptoms. 9.5 to 10 ml fresh peripheral blood yielded the PBMCs. Researchers amplified the TCR beta CDR3 regions from RNA transcripts. The study used the HTBI primer set for a first-round RT-PCR of the TCR CDR3. TCRdb redid the calling of the multiplex PCR reads with MiXCR, one entry per CDR3 protein. The table records a few hundred thousand distinct CDR3 sequences, 13% of them present only once. This clonotype was detected ten times or more. The antigen is not known. The CDR3 consists of 13 residues. Trimming took 6 bases from V and 5 from J, leaving 11 bases between them. Germline V CDR1 and CDR2: SGHTA, FQGNSA.

Study conclusions and caveats: Ophthalmopathy was identified by the model a median around 6.3 months ahead of onset.

Sample: blood. The sequence came from a man aged 25 to 45 with Graves' hyperthyroidism that later progressed to Graves' ophthalmopathy. This rearrangement joins TRBV7-2 to TRBJ2-1; TRBD1 might be the D (5 bases). CDR3 sequence: CASSLGHNNEQFF. In DNA form, the CDR3 reads TGTGCCAGCAGTCTTGGACACAACAATGAGCAGTTCTTC.